The T cell receptor beta chain under discussion was sequenced for a study of molecular identifiers for immune sequencing clone quantification. TCRdb redid the calling of the PCR reads with MiXCR, one entry per CDR3 protein. The top ten clones hold roughly 9.3% of a sample with approximately 97,000 distinct CDR3 sequences, around 30% of them seen once. The length of the CDR3 is 13 residues. Germline lookup yields CDR1 SEHNR and CDR2 FQNEAQ (reference sequence). About this clonotype itself: One end of the junction does not line up with germline, which may come from a read error.

Sequencing was done on a sample of naive CD8+ T cells from blood, with Jurkat cell RNA spiked in. Subset here: FACS-sorted CD8+CD4-CCR7+CD45RA+ naive T cells. The origin of this receptor is a human donor in good health. Some libraries in this study had Jurkat cell RNA spiked in. The rearrangement uses TRBV7-9 and TRBJ2-2, with TRBD1 matching 7 bases. This CDR3 is CASSLRGPGELVF. For the CDR3, the DNA is TGTGCCAGCAGCTTGAGGGGGCCCGGGGAGCTGGTTTTT.